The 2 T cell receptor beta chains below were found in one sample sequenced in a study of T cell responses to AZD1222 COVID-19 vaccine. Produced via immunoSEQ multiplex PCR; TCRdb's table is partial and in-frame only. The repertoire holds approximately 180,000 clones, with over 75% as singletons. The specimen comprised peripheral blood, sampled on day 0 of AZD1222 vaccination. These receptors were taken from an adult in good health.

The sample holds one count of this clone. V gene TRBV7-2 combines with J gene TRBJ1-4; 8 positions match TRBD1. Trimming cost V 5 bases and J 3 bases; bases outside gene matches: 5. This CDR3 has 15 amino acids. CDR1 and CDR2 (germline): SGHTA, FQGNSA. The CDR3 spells CASSPQGGANEKLFF. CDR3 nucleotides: TGTGCCAGCAGCCCACAGGGGGGAGCTAATGAAAAACTGTTTTTT.

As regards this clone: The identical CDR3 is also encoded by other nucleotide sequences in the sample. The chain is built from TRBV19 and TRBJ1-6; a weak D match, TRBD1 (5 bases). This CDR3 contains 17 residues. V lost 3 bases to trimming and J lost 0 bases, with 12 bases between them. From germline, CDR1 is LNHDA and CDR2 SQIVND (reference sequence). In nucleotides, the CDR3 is TGTGCCAGTAGTATCGGGGGACGAAGCTCCTATAATTCACCCCTCCACTTT. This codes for CASSIGGRSSYNSPLHF.